These 3 T cell receptor beta chains came from one sample sequenced in a study of blood T cell repertoires in COVID-19. TCRdb's table, derived via immunoSEQ multiplex PCR, lists solely in-frame clones and lacks some. The sample lists approximately 110,000 clones; 55% to 75% were seen once. The sequenced sample was peripheral blood. These receptors all come from a human donor with acute or convalescent COVID-19. The donor label of this sample is uncertain.

V and J are TRBV5-1 and TRBJ2-1; possible D gene TRBD1, 6 bases. This CDR3 has 17 amino acids. The germline V and J ends were trimmed by 0 bases and 2 bases, with 15 bases remaining between them. Germline V gene lookup returns CDR1 SGHRS and CDR2 YFSETQ. Here the CDR3 DNA reads TGCGCCAGCAGCTTGGGTCTCGGGACAACCACCTACAATGAGCAGTTCTTC. This codes for CASSLGLGTTTYNEQFF. Based on the CDR3 plus reference TRBV5-1 and TRBJ2-1, the full variable domain is KAGVTQTPRYLIKTRGQQVTLSCSPISGHRSVSWYQQTPGQGLQFLFEYFSETQRNKGNFPGRFSGRQFSNSRSEMNVSTLELGDSALYLCASSLGLGTTTYNEQFFGPGTRLTVL.

CDR3 residues: CASSWAPAGVTNEKLFF. In DNA form, the CDR3 reads TGCGCCAGCAGCTGGGCACCCGCAGGGGTAACTAATGAAAAACTGTTTTTT. The chain employs TRBV5-1 and TRBJ1-4, with D possibly being TRBD1 (6 bases). The CDR3 has 17 residues. Trimming took off 3 bases at V and 1 base at J, with 16 bases between the two ends. Germline CDR1 SGHRS, CDR2 YFSETQ. Combining the CDR3 with reference TRBV5-1 and TRBJ1-4 gives the whole variable domain KAGVTQTPRYLIKTRGQQVTLSCSPISGHRSVSWYQQTPGQGLQFLFEYFSETQRNKGNFPGRFSGRQFSNSRSEMNVSTLELGDSALYLCASSWAPAGVTNEKLFFGSGTQLSVL.

The chain couples TRBV5-5 to TRBJ1-2; 8 nucleotides align to TRBD1. Looked up from germline, CDR1 is SGHKS and CDR2 is YYEKEE (reference sequence). J was trimmed by 5 bases and V by 3 bases; bases with no gene match: 6. The CDR3 covers 14 residues. The CDR3 here is CASSWDTGGYGYTF. The CDR3 bases are TGTGCCAGCAGCTGGGACACAGGGGGATATGGCTACACCTTC.